This entry features one TCR beta chain sequence. Its antigen remains unidentified. The sample originates from a study of shared clonotypes between healthy human individuals. General study results and limits: When compared with the clonotypes that were shared by all four sorted-subset donors, the non-shared clonotypes turned out to have lower generation probabilities.

The V end lost 1 base, the J end lost 5 bases, and 9 bases lay between the germline ends. The CDR3 contains 15 residues. Germline V gene sequence: CDR1 LGHNA, CDR2 YSLEER. Every immunoSEQ plate was one replicate of a subset's evenly spread DNA. The input for sorted-subset replicate PCRs was around 0.2 ug DNA, some 30,000 T cell genomes. Some clones are missing from TCRdb's copy, which holds only in-frame ones; the method was immunoSEQ multiplex PCR. The table lists millions of clones, roughly 95% of them singletons. Naive CD8 cells lacked CD45RO, underwent positive selection for CCR7 and left out terminally differentiated effector memory CD45RA+ cells. Only Caucasian adults living in Nashville, Tennessee made up the donor group.

The V gene is TRBV4-3, the J gene TRBJ1-6, with no clear D. Material: naive CD8+ T cells sorted from blood. The receptor's source is a man between 18 and 29 years old in good health. CDR3 in DNA: TGCGCCAGCAGCCAAGCGGGAAACGATAATTCACCCCTCCACTTT. It specifies CASSQAGNDNSPLHF.